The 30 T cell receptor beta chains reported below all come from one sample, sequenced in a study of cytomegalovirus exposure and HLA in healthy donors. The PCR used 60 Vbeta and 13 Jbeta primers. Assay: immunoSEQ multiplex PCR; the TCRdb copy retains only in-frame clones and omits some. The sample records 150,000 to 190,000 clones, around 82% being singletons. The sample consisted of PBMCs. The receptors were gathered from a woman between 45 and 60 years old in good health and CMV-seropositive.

In DNA form, the CDR3 reads TGTGCCAGCAGCTTAGCGTATGAGACAGGTTCAAGCCTAGCCAAAAACATTCAGTACTTC. Protein sequence: CASSLAYETGSSLAKNIQYF. The V gene is TRBV7-2, the J gene TRBJ2-4, with a tentative D call TRBD1 (6 bases). Germline CDR1 and CDR2: SGHTA and FQGNSA. This CDR3 is built from 20 residues. The V end was cut by 0 bases, the J end by 0 bases, with 21 bases between.

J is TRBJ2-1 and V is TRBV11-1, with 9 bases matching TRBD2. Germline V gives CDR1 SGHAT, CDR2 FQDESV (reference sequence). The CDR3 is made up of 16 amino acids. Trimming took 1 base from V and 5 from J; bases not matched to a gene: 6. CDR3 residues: CASSLDGGGANNEQFF. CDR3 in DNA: TGTGCCAGCAGCTTAGATGGCGGGGGGGCCAACAATGAGCAGTTCTTC. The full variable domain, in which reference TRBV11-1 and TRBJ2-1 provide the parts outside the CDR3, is EAEVAQSPRYKITEKSQAVAFWCDPISGHATLYWYRQILGQGPELLVQFQDESVVDDSQLPKDRFSAERLKGVDSTLKIQPAELGDSAMYLCASSLDGGGANNEQFFGPGTRLTVL.

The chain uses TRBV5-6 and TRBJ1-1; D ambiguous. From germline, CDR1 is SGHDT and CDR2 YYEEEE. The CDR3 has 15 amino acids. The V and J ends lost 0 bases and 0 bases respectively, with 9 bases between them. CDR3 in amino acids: CASSLGNTMNTEAFF. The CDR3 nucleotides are TGTGCCAGCAGCTTGGGAAACACGATGAACACTGAAGCTTTCTTT.

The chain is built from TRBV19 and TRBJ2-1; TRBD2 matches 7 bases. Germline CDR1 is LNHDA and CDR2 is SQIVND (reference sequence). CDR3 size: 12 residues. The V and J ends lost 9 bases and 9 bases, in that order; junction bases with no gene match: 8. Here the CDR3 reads CASTLGGGEQFF. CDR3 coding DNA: TGTGCCAGCACCCTGGGGGGGGGTGAGCAGTTCTTC.

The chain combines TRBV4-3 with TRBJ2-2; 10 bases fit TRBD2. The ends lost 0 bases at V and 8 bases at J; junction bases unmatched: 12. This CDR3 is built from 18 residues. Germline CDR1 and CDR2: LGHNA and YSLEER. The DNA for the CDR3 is TGCGCCAGCAGCCAAGATTGGGCTAGCGGGGGCCGAGGTGGGGAGCTGTTTTTT. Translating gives CASSQDWASGGRGGELFF.

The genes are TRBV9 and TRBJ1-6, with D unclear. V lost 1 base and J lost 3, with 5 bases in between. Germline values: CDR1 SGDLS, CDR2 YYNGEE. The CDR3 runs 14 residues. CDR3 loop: CASSVLDYNSPLHF. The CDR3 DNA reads TGTGCCAGCAGCGTATTAGACTATAATTCACCCCTCCACTTT.

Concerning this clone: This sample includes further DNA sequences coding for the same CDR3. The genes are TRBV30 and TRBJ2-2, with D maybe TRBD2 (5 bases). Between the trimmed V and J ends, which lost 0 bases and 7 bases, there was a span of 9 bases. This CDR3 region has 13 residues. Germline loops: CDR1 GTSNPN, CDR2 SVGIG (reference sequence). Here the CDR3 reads CAWSVYEGGELFF. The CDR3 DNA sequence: TGTGCCTGGAGTGTATATGAGGGCGGGGAGCTGTTTTTT.

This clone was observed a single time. CDR3 protein: CASSFRRLGAKDEQYF. The CDR3 region has the DNA TGTGCCAGCAGCTTCCGCCGCTTGGGGGCTAAGGACGAGCAGTACTTC. The V and J genes are TRBV5-8 and TRBJ2-7; possible D gene TRBD1, 6 bases. Per germline, CDR1 SGHTS and CDR2 YDEGEE. V was shortened by 2 bases and J by 5 bases, with 20 bases between the two germline ends. This CDR3 comprises 16 residues.

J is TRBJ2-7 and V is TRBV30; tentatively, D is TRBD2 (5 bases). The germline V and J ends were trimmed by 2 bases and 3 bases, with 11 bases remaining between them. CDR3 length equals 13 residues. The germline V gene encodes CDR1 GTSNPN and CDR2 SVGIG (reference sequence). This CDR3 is CAWSKRTRYEQYF. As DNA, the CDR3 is TGTGCCTGGAGTAAGCGGACCCGCTACGAGCAGTACTTC.

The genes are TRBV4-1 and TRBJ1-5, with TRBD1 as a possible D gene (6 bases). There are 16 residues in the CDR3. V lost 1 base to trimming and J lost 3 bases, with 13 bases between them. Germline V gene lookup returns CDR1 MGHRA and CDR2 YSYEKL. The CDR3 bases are TGCGCCAGCAGCCAAGGGACAGTTTTCTACAATCAGCCCCAGCATTTT. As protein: CASSQGTVFYNQPQHF.

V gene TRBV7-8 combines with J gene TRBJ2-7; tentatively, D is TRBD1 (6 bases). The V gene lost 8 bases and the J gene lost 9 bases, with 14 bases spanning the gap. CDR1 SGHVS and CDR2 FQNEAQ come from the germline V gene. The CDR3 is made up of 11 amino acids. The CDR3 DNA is TGTGCCAGCCTCGATGGGGGCGGGCAGTACTTC. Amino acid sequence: CASLDGGGQYF.

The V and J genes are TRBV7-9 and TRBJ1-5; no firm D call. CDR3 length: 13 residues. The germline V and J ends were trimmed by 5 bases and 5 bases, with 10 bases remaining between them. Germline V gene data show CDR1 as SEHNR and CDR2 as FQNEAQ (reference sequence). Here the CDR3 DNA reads TGTGCCAGCAGCCCCACTCGGGATCAGCCCCAGCATTTT. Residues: CASSPTRDQPQHF.

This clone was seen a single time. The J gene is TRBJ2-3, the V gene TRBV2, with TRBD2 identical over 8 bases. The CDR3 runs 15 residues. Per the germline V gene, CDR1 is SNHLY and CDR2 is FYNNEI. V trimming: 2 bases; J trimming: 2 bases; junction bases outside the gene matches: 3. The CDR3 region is CASSEQRGPTDTQYF. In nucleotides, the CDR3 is TGTGCCAGCAGTGAACAGCGGGGGCCCACAGATACGCAGTATTTT.

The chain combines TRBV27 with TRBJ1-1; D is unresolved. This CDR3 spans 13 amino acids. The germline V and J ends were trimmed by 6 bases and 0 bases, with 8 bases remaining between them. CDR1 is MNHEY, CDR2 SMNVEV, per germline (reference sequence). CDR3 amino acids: CASRRQLNTEAFF. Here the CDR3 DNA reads TGTGCCAGCAGGCGGCAGTTGAACACTGAAGCTTTCTTT.

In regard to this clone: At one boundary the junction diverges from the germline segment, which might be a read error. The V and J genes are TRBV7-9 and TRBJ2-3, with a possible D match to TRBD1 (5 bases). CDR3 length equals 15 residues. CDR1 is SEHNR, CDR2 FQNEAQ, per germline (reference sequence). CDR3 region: CSSSLEDTNTDTQYF. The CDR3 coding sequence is TGTTCCAGCAGCTTAGAGGACACGAACACAGATACGCAGTATTTT.

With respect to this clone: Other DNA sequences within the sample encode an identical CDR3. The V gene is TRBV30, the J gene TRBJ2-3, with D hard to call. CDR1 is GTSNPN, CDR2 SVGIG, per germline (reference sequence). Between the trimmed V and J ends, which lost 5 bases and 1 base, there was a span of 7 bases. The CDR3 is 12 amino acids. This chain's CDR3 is CAWSPGTDTQYF. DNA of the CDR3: TGTGCCTGGTCCCCGGGCACAGATACGCAGTATTTT.

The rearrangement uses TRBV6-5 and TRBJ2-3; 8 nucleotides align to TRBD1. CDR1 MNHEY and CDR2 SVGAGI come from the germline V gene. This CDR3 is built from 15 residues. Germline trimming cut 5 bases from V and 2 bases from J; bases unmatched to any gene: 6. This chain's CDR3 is CASSPLDRATDTQYF. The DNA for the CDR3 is TGTGCCAGCAGTCCATTGGACAGGGCCACAGATACGCAGTATTTT.

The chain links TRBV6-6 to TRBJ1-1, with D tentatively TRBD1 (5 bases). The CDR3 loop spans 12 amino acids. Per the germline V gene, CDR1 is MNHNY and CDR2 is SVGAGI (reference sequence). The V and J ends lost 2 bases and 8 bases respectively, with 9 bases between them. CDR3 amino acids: CASSYGAGEAFF. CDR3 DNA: TGTGCCAGCAGTTACGGGGCAGGGGAAGCTTTCTTT.

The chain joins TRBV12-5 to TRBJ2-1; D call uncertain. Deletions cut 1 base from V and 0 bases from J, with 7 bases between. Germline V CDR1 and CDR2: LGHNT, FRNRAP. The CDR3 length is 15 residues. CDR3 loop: CASGLGQVSYNEQFF. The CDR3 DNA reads TGTGCTAGTGGTTTGGGTCAGGTCTCCTACAATGAGCAGTTCTTC.

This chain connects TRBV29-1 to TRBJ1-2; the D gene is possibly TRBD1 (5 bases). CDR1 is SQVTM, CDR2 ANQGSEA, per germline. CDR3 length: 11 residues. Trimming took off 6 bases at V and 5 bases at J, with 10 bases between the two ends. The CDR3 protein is CSVRQGYGYTF. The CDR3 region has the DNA TGCAGCGTCCGGCAGGGTTATGGCTACACCTTC.

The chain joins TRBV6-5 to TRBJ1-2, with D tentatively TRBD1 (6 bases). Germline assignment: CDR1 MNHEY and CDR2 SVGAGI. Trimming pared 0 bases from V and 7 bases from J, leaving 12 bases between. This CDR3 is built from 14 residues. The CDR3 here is CASSYSGGALGYTF. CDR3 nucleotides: TGTGCCAGCAGTTACTCGGGGGGGGCGCTTGGCTACACCTTC.

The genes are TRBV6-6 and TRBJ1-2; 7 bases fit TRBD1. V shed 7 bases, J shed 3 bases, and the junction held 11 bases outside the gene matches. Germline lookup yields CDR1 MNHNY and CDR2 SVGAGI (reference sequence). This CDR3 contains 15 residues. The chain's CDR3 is CASTYFPGTDYGYTF. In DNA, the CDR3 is TGTGCCAGCACCTACTTTCCCGGGACAGACTATGGCTACACCTTC.

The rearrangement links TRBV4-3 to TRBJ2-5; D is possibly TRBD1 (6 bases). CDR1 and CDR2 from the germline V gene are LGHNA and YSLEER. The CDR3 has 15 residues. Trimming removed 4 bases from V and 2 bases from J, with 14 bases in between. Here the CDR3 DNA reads TGCGCCAGCAGCCTTTCCAGGGGCCTTCAAGAGACCCAGTACTTC. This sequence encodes CASSLSRGLQETQYF.

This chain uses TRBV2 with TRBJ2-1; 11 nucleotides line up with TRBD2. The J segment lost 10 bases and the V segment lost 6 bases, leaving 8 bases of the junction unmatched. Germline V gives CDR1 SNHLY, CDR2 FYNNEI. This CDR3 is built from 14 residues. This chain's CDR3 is CASSADRLAGEQFF. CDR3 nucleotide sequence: TGTGCCAGCAGCGCCGATAGACTAGCGGGAGAGCAGTTCTTC. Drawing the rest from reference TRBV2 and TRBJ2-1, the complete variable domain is EPEVTQTPSHQVTQMGQEVILRCVPISNHLYFYWYRQILGQKVEFLVSFYNNEISEKSEIFDDQFSVERPDGSNFTLKIRSTKLEDSAMYFCASSADRLAGEQFFGPGTRLTVL.

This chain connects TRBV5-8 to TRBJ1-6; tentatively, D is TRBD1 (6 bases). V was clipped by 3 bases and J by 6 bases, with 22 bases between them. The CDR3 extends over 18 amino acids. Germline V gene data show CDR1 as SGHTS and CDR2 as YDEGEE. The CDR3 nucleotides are TGTGCCAGCAGCTGGGTCCTGCGGACAGCGCCGGCTAATTCACCCCTCCACTTT. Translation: CASSWVLRTAPANSPLHF.

CDR3 DNA: TGTGCCAGCAGCTTAGCGCGCCCCGTGCCCACCTTC. It specifies CASSLARPVPTF. V and J are TRBV7-2 and TRBJ1-2; no firm D call. The CDR3 totals 12 residues. Germline CDR1 reads SGHTA; CDR2 reads FQGNSA. V shed 0 bases and J shed 13 bases, with 12 bases lying between them.

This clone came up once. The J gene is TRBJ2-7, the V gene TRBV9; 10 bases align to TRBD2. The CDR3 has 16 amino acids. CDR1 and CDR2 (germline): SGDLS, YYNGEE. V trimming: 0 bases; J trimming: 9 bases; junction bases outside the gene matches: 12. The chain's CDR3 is CASSVGVAGGAKGQYF. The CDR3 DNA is TGTGCCAGCAGCGTAGGAGTAGCGGGGGGCGCTAAGGGGCAGTACTTC.

CDR3 sequence reads: CASSMNGAGANVLTF. Here the CDR3 DNA reads TGTGCCAGTAGTATGAACGGGGCTGGGGCCAACGTCCTGACTTTC. The V gene is TRBV19, the J gene TRBJ2-6, with D possibly TRBD2 on 5 matching bases. Per the germline V gene, CDR1 is LNHDA and CDR2 is SQIVND (reference sequence). CDR3 length: 15 residues. V gave up 3 bases and J gave up 2 bases, with 8 bases separating them.

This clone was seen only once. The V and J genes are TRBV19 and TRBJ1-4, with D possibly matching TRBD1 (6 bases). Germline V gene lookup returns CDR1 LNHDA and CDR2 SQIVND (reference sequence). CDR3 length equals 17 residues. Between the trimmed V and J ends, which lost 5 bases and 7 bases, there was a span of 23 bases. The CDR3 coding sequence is TGTGCCAGTAGTTCCGGGACACCCACATCCCGGCGTGAAAAACTGTTTTTT. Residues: CASSSGTPTSRREKLFF. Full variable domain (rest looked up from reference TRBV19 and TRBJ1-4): DGGITQSPKYLFRKEGQNVTLSCEQNLNHDAMYWYRQDPGQGLRLIYYSQIVNDFQKGDIAEGYSVSREKKESFPLTVTSAQKNPTAFYLCASSSGTPTSRREKLFFGSGTQLSVL.

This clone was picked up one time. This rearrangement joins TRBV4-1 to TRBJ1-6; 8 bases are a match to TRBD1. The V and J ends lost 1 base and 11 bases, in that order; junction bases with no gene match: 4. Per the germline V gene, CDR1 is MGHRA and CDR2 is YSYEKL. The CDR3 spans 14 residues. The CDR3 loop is CASSQVVTGAPLHF. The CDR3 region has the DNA TGCGCCAGCAGCCAAGTCGTGACAGGGGCACCCCTCCACTTT.